This T cell receptor beta chain was documented in a study of blood T cell repertoires in COVID-19. In the study overall: The United States, Italy and Spain provided the acute and convalescent COVID-19 samples. T cells, B-cell-depleted T cells, or PBMCs provided the cDNA or gDNA that served as material.

Authors' analysis steps: Amplified reference gene primers provided the basis for estimating nucleated cell counts. Generated by immunoSEQ multiplex PCR, the TCRdb table keeps only in-frame clones and is missing some. That table furnishes V, J and clone size, whereas the DNA furnished D and trimming. The table records around 25,000 clones, about 89% of them present only once. Per germline, CDR1 LNHDA and CDR2 SQIVND (reference sequence). This CDR3 is built from 13 residues. The ends lost 7 bases at V and 5 bases at J; junction bases unmatched: 6. This TCR derives from a human donor with active COVID-19. The donor label of this sample is uncertain. Specimen: peripheral blood. The rearrangement joins TRBV19 to TRBJ2-7; 9 bases align to TRBD1. This CDR3 is CASTPDRGNEQYF. CDR3 DNA: TGTGCCAGTACCCCGGACAGGGGAAACGAGCAGTACTTC.